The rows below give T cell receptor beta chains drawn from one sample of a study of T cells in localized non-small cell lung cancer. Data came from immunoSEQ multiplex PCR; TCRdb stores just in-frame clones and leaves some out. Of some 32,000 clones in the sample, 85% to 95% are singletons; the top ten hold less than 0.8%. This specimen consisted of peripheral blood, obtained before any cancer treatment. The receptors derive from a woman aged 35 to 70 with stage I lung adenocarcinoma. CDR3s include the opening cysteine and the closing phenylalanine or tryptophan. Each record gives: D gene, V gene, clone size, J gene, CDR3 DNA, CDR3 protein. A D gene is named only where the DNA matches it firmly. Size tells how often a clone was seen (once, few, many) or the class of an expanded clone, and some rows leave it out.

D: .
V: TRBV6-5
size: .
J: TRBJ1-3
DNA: TGTGCCAGCAGTCCTCGAGTAGGAAACACCATATATTTT
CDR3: CASSPRVGNTIYF

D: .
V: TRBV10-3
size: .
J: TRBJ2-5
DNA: TGTGCCATTAAAGGGGCGGGAGAGACCCAGTACTTC
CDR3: CAIKGAGETQYF

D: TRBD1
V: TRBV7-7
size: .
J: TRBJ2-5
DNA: TGTGCCAGCAGCTTATCAGGGGGCTCGGAGACCCAGTACTTC
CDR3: CASSLSGGSETQYF

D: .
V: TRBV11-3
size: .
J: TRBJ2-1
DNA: TGTGCCAGCAGCCCCCCGGGGCTGAACAATGAGCAGTTCTTC
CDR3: CASSPPGLNNEQFF

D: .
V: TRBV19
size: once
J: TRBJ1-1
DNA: TGTGCCAGTAGTATAGTTCCCAGGGGTGGTACGAACACTGAAGCTTTCTTT
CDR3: CASSIVPRGGTNTEAFF

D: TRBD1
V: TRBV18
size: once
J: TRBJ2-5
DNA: TGTGCCAGCTCACCGACAGGGGTACAAGAGACCCAGTACTTC
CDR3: CASSPTGVQETQYF

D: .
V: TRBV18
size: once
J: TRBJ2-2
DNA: TGTGCCAGCTCCCGTCCTGTGGGGTGGAACACCGGGGAGCTGTTTTTT
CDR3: CASSRPVGWNTGELFF

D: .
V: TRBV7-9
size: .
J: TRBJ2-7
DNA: TGTGCCAGCAGCTTAGCCTCCGGGACGGATTTTGAGCAGTACTTC
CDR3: CASSLASGTDFEQYF

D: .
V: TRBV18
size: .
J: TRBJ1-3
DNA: TGTGCCAGCTCAACGTACAGGGTTGGAGATGGAAACACCATATATTTT
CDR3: CASSTYRVGDGNTIYF

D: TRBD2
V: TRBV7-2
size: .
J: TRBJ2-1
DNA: TGTGCCAGCAGCTTAGGGACTAGCGGGGGTATTGAGCAGTTCTTC
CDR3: CASSLGTSGGIEQFF

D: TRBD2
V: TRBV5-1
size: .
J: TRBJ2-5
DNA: TGCGCCAGCAGCATTGGACTAGCGGGGTGGGTAGAGACCCAGTACTTC
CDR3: CASSIGLAGWVETQYF

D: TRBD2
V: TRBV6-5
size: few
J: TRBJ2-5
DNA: TGTGCCAGCAGTTACAAACTGACTAGCATACAAGAGACCCAGTACTTC
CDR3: CASSYKLTSIQETQYF

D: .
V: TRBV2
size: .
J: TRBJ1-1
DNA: TGTGCCAGCAGGGCCCCTCTACAGAACACTGAAGCTTTCTTT
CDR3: CASRAPLQNTEAFF

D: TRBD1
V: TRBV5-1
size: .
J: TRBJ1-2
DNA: TGCGCCAGCAGCTGGGGGACAGAGGGCTACACCTTC
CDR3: CASSWGTEGYTF

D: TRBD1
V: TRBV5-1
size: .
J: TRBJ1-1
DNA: TGCGCCAGCAGCTCACAGGGGGGAGGGACTGAAGCTTTCTTT
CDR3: CASSSQGGGTEAFF

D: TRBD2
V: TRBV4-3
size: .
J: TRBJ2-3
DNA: TGCGCCAGCAGCCAAGCGGCTTCGGCTAGCGGGGTCACAGATACGCAGTATTTT
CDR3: CASSQAASASGVTDTQYF